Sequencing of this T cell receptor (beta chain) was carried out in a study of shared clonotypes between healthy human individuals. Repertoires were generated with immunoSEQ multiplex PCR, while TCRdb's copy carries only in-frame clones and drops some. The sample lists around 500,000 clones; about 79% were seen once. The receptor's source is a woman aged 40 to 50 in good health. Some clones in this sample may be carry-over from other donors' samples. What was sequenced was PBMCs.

The DNA for the CDR3 is TGTGCCAGCAGCTTAAACCCCCTCGGGGGGGCCGGTTCCTACGAGCAGTACTTC. It specifies CASSLNPLGGAGSYEQYF. The chain has TRBV7-3 and TRBJ2-7; TRBD2 agrees at 8 bases. Unmatched junction bases numbered 12, after V lost 1 base and J lost 1 base. The germline CDR1 and CDR2 sequences are SGHTA and FQGTGA. The CDR3 length is 18 residues.